The entry below describes one TCR beta chain. Its antigen is not known. Blood sampling took place at baseline, cycle 4 day 1, and cycle 7 day 1. Germline CDR1 and CDR2: SNHLY and FYNNEI. The CDR3 totals 14 residues. V shed 4 bases and J shed 2 bases, with 10 bases lying between them. The data are from a study of OX40 agonist ivuxolimab in advanced cancers. Study-wide background: The study gave patients intravenous ivuxolimab at 0.01 to 10 mg/kg every 2 weeks. Partial responses were recorded for three patients, including one with hepatocellular carcinoma and two with cutaneous melanoma.

Only in-frame clones appear in the TCRdb table, and some are missing; sequencing was by immunoSEQ multiplex PCR. The sample carries approximately 82,000 clones, around 83% recorded once. Overall study findings and caveats: Expanded peripheral T-cell antigen specificity went undetermined.

The sample was CD4+ or CD8+ T cells sorted from blood, taken in a trial of the OX40 agonist ivuxolimab. The J gene is TRBJ2-3, the V gene TRBV2; D unclear. The receptor's source is an adult with an advanced solid tumor such as melanoma, head and neck, liver or kidney cancer. The CDR3 here is CASSVTDNTDTQYF. In nucleotides, the CDR3 is TGTGCCAGCAGTGTAACAGATAACACAGATACGCAGTATTTT.